This paragraph reports one T cell receptor beta chain. Which antigen it targets is not known. No per-base quality is available; no much larger clone lies one base away. The source of the sample is a study of T cells after yellow fever vaccination (dated by TCRdb to the late 2010s). Regarding the complete study: Libraries from fractions with low cell numbers were prepared with the SMART-Seq v4 Ultra Low Input RNA kit. Bulk TCR alpha and beta repertoires were sequenced longitudinally to track T-cell clones before and after primary and booster YFV17D yellow fever vaccination. Two healthy male donors, one aged 18 to 30 and one aged 30 to 40 years, made up the cohort. Blood was drawn at multiple timepoints before and after primary and secondary immunization, with bulk PBMC replicates and cell subsets isolated. General conclusions and limits of the study: A small share of clonotypes occurred in both CD4 and CD8 compartments, likely arising from convergent recombination. Compared with the primary T-cell response, the secondary T-cell response was weaker but faster, peaking on day 5 rather than day 15. After the booster, most clones that had expanded after primary vaccination were detected again (roughly 95% of CD4 and around nine tenths of CD8), suggesting broad maintenance of memory. FACS-sorted repertoires could contain abundant contaminating clonotypes from the bulk population, so computational filtering was required. Because the study included only a couple of donors, the extent to which the findings can be generalized is limited.

TCR cDNA was synthesized by 5'RACE template switching, through which a universal primer site and unique molecular identifiers were introduced. cDNA synthesis was primed from both the TCR alpha and TCR beta constant segments. Two PCR steps were used to amplify libraries, with sample barcodes and sequencing adapters being added in the second step. Sequencing of the libraries was done on either Illumina HiSeq 2500 (2x100 bp) or NovaSeq (2x150 bp). In the paper's pipeline: MIGEC was used to demultiplex reads and collapse the reads into UMI consensus sequences, and MiXCR was used for V(D)J alignment. Clonotypes responding to the vaccine were identified with edgeR on replicate PBMC samples, with the criteria of FDR below 0.01 and a log2 fold change above 5 up to day 15. Each bulk clonotype was labeled CD4 or CD8 based on which sequenced repertoire, CD4 or CD8, contained the clonotype at higher abundance. TCRdb took the public reads, trimmed them with fastp at Q25, ran MiXCR for clone calling and kept in-frame beta chains. Here each entry gathers all rows of one CDR3 protein and keeps the most common genes and DNA. The V and J calls reflect TCRdb's pipeline rather than the authors' work. The sample includes some 300,000 distinct CDR3 sequences, with about 8.3% observed a single time. The ten most abundant clones make up 17% of the sample.

This specimen's treatment or condition label, interpreted: live attenuated yellow fever vaccine strain. At every blood-draw timepoint, two biological replicates of bulk PBMCs were collected. A standard Ficoll-Paque protocol was used to isolate PBMCs from peripheral blood. TriZol was used to extract RNA from bulk PBMCs, from CD4 and CD8 fractions, and from dextramer-positive and dextramer-negative fractions. Inclusive of the bounding cysteine and phenylalanine, the CDR3 is 17 residues long. The only DNA kept is the CDR3, 51 bases in frame from the first base. Germline trimming: 3 bases from V, 0 bases from J; junction bases outside gene matches: 11. For CDR1 and CDR2, the germline V gene (reference sequence) lists DFQATT and SNEGSKA.

The sequence came from a man aged 18 to 29 who received the YFV17D yellow fever vaccine. The V gene is TRBV20-1 and the J gene is TRBJ2-1; 7 of the junction bases match TRBD1. Specimen: PBMCs, collected about 49 days after the first yellow fever vaccination. This receptor has the CDR3 CSARGFNRGTSYNEQFF. The DNA sequence is TGCAGTGCTAGGGGGTTTAACAGGGGAACCTCCTACAATGAGCAGTTCTTC.